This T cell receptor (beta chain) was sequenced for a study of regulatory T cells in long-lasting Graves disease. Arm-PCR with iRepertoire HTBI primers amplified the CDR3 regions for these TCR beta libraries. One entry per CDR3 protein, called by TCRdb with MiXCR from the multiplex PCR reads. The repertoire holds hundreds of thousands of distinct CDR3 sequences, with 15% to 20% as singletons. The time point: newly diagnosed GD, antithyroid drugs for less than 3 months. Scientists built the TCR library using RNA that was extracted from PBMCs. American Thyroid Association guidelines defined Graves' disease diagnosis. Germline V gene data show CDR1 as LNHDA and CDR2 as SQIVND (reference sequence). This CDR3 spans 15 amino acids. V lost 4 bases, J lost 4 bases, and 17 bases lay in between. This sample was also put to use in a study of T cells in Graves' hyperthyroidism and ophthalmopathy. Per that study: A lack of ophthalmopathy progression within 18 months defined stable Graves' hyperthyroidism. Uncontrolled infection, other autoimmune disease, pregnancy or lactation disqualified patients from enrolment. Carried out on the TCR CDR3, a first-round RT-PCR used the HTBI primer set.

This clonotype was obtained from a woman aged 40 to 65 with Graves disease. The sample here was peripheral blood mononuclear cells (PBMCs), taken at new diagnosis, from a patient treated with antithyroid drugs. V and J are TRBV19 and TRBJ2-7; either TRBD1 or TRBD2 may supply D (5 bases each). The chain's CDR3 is CASSRGPHFLYEQYF. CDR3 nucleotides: TGTGCCAGTAGTAGGGGACCCCATTTCTTATACGAGCAGTACTTC. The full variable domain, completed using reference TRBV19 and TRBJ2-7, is DGGITQSPKYLFRKEGQNVTLSCEQNLNHDAMYWYRQDPGQGLRLIYYSQIVNDFQKGDIAEGYSVSREKKESFPLTVTSAQKNPTAFYLCASSRGPHFLYEQYFGPGTRLTVT.